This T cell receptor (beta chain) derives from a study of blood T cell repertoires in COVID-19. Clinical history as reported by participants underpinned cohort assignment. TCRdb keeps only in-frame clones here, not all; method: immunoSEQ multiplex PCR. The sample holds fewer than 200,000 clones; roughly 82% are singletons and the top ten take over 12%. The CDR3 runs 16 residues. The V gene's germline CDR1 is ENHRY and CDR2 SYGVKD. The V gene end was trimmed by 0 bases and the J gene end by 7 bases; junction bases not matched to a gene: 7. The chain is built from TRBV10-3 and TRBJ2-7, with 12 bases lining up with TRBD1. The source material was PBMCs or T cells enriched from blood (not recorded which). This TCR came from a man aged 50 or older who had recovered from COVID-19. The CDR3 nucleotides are TGTGCCATCAGTGAGTCCCCGGGACAGGGGGCGAAAGAGCAGTACTTC. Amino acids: CAISESPGQGAKEQYF.